One sample yielded the 27 T cell receptor beta chains listed below, sequenced in a study of blood T cell repertoires in COVID-19. Method: immunoSEQ multiplex PCR; TCRdb's copy keeps in-frame clones and lacks some. The table records a few hundred thousand clones, roughly 87% of them present only once. Sequenced sample: PBMCs or T cells enriched from blood (not recorded which). The receptors shown here come from a young woman who had recovered from COVID-19.

The chain joins TRBV24-1 to TRBJ2-1; 8 bases are a match to TRBD2. This CDR3 comprises 14 residues. V shed 4 bases and J 7 bases; nucleotides not matched to a gene: 5. Germline CDR1 KGHDR, CDR2 SFDVKD. CDR3 in DNA: TGTGCCACCAGTGAACTGGGACTAGTGAATGAGCAGTTCTTC. It yields the protein CATSELGLVNEQFF.

The J gene is TRBJ2-1, the V gene TRBV18; D not resolved. CDR1 KGHSH and CDR2 LQKENI come from the germline V gene. The CDR3 runs to 14 residues. With 3 bases removed from V and 8 bases from J, the gap between germline ends came to 14 bases. The DNA for the CDR3 is TGTGCCAGCTCACCGTTGGGCTATACGGATGAGCAGTTCTTC. Its translation is CASSPLGYTDEQFF.

The chain recombines TRBV27 with TRBJ2-7, with D possibly being TRBD1 (6 bases). Trimming removed 5 bases at V and 1 base at J, with 15 bases between. From germline, CDR1 is MNHEY and CDR2 SMNVEV (reference sequence). This CDR3 spans 15 amino acids. The CDR3: CASSPYSGVSYEQYF. Here the CDR3 DNA reads TGTGCCAGCAGTCCCTACTCAGGGGTATCCTACGAGCAGTACTTC.

The chain uses TRBV6-5 and TRBJ1-2; 8 bases map to TRBD1. CDR1 is MNHEY, CDR2 SVGAGI, per germline. After removal of 5 bases from V and 8 bases from J, the junction contained 7 bases not matched to a gene. This CDR3 region has 13 residues. The DNA for the CDR3 is TGTGCCAGCAGTCGTGGACAGGGTTTGGGCTACACCTTC. Amino acids: CASSRGQGLGYTF.

The rearrangement uses TRBV6-5 and TRBJ2-7; tentative D call: TRBD1 (5 bases). The V gene lost 5 bases and the J gene lost 3 bases, with 11 bases spanning the gap. The CDR3 is made up of 13 amino acids. Germline V gene lookup returns CDR1 MNHEY and CDR2 SVGAGI. The CDR3 is CASSQGGGYEQYF. The CDR3 region has the DNA TGTGCCAGCAGTCAGGGCGGTGGCTACGAGCAGTACTTC.

V and J are TRBV6-1 and TRBJ1-2; 8 bases are shared with TRBD1. The CDR3 runs 17 residues. Per the germline V gene, CDR1 is MNHNS and CDR2 is SASEGT. The junction had 15 bases not matched to a gene; V was cut back by 3 bases and J by 6 bases. The CDR3 sequence: CASSEPLLTGGQDGYTF. The CDR3 bases are TGTGCCAGCAGTGAGCCACTACTAACAGGGGGGCAGGATGGCTACACCTTC.

The genes are TRBV11-3 and TRBJ2-3; D unresolved. CDR3 size: 14 residues. The germline V and J ends were trimmed by 1 base and 3 bases, with 8 bases remaining between them. Germline V gives CDR1 SGHNT, CDR2 YENEEA. The CDR3 coding sequence is TGTGCCAGCAGCTTAGGGAGAGGAACAGATACGCAGTATTTT. Translated: CASSLGRGTDTQYF.

The chain combines TRBV9 with TRBJ2-7, with TRBD1 matching 7 bases. V dropped 0 bases and J dropped 5; count of bases not matched to a gene: 5. Per germline, CDR1 SGDLS and CDR2 YYNGEE. CDR3 size: 14 residues. CDR3 coding DNA: TGTGCCAGCAGCGTAGGAGACAGGGTAGACGAGCAGTACTTC. Translation: CASSVGDRVDEQYF.

About this clone: One end of the junction fails to match germline, which may point to a read error. The chain combines TRBV3-1 (or the pseudogene TRBV3-2) with TRBJ2-5; 11 bases match TRBD2. The germline CDR1 and CDR2 sequences are LGHDT and YNNKEL (reference sequence). The CDR3 contains 12 residues. The chain's CDR3 is CASSQPGLAAHF. DNA of the CDR3: TGTGCCAGCAGCCAACCGGGACTAGCGGCTCACTTC.

The J gene is TRBJ1-2, the V gene TRBV5-5; D remains unclear. Between the trimmed V and J ends, which lost 5 bases and 2 bases, there was a span of 16 bases. Per germline, CDR1 SGHKS and CDR2 YYEKEE (reference sequence). This CDR3 contains 15 residues. CDR3 coding DNA: TGTGCCAGCAGTCCTACAGTAACAGAGAACTATGGCTACACCTTC. Translating gives CASSPTVTENYGYTF.

This chain links TRBV6-5 with TRBJ1-6, with D unresolved. Between the trimmed V and J ends, which lost 4 bases and 11 bases, there was a span of 12 bases. Germline V gene sequence: CDR1 MNHEY, CDR2 SVGAGI. The CDR3 covers 13 residues. Here the CDR3 DNA reads TGTGCCAGCAGTTCGACGGAGTTCGCACCCCTCCACTTT. It encodes CASSSTEFAPLHF.

The chain links TRBV15 to TRBJ2-4; D remains unclear. V was clipped by 0 bases and J by 2 bases, with 8 bases between them. Germline CDR1 is LNHNV and CDR2 is YYDKDF (reference sequence). The CDR3 spans 15 residues. DNA for the CDR3: TGTGCCACCAGCAGAGAGGGCATATCCAAAAACATTCAGTACTTC. Amino acids: CATSREGISKNIQYF.

In its sample, this clone was seen once. The rearrangement links TRBV13 to TRBJ2-7; 10 bases match TRBD1. The CDR3 spans 15 residues. J lost 0 bases, V lost 4 bases, and 3 bases had no gene match. The V gene's germline CDR1 is PRHDT and CDR2 FYEKMQ (reference sequence). CDR3 protein: CASSSRQGASYEQYF. The CDR3 DNA reads TGTGCCAGCAGCTCGAGACAGGGGGCCTCCTACGAGCAGTACTTC.

The chain recombines TRBV2 with TRBJ2-1; 8 nucleotides match TRBD1. After removal of 6 bases from V and 4 bases from J, the junction contained 14 bases not matched to a gene. Per the germline V gene, CDR1 is SNHLY and CDR2 is FYNNEI. The CDR3 is 17 residues long. This CDR3 reads CASSLRGRLAGYNEQFF. The CDR3 DNA is TGTGCCAGCAGCCTCAGGGGGCGGCTAGCAGGGTACAATGAGCAGTTCTTC. Full variable domain (missing parts from reference TRBV2 and TRBJ2-1): EPEVTQTPSHQVTQMGQEVILRCVPISNHLYFYWYRQILGQKVEFLVSFYNNEISEKSEIFDDQFSVERPDGSNFTLKIRSTKLEDSAMYFCASSLRGRLAGYNEQFFGPGTRLTVL.

The chain is built from TRBV5-1 and TRBJ2-1; 11 bases align to TRBD2. The CDR3 has 15 amino acids. CDR1 and CDR2 from the germline V gene are SGHRS and YFSETQ. V dropped 3 bases and J dropped 8; count of bases not matched to a gene: 7. The CDR3 spells CASSSTSGRMHEQFF. The CDR3 DNA is TGCGCCAGCAGCTCTACTAGCGGGAGAATGCATGAGCAGTTCTTC.

The chain recombines TRBV15 with TRBJ2-3; D is uncertain. This CDR3 has 12 residues. The germline V and J ends were trimmed by 7 bases and 6 bases, with 11 bases remaining between them. In germline, CDR1 is LNHNV, CDR2 YYDKDF (reference sequence). In DNA, the CDR3 is TGTGCCACCACTTCGAGCGCCGATACGCAGTATTTT. Translating it yields CATTSSADTQYF.

The chain carries TRBV18 and TRBJ1-2; D gene uncertain. V lost 2 bases to trimming and J lost 4 bases, with 14 bases between them. Germline V gene sequence: CDR1 KGHSH, CDR2 LQKENI. The CDR3 covers 15 residues. The CDR3 loop is CASSPNVRVSYGYTF. CDR3 DNA sequence: TGTGCCAGCTCACCAAACGTCCGGGTATCCTATGGCTACACCTTC.

The V call is TRBV27, the J call TRBJ1-3, with D maybe TRBD1 (5 bases). This CDR3 region has 14 residues. V shed 2 bases and J shed 2 bases, with 7 bases lying between them. The germline V gene encodes CDR1 MNHEY and CDR2 SMNVEV (reference sequence). This CDR3 reads CASSLGATGNTIYF. In DNA, the CDR3 is TGTGCCAGCAGTTTAGGGGCTACTGGAAACACCATATATTTT.

In this sample, this clone turned up once. The chain recombines TRBV7-9 with TRBJ1-1; 8 bases map to TRBD1. Germline V gives CDR1 SEHNR, CDR2 FQNEAQ (reference sequence). Trimming cost V 4 bases and J 5 bases; bases outside gene matches: 12. CDR3 length: 16 residues. The CDR3 spells CASSSSGGGESTEAFF. The CDR3 coding sequence is TGTGCCAGCAGCTCATCAGGGGGCGGTGAGTCGACTGAAGCTTTCTTT. Variable domain in full (rest from reference TRBV7-9 and TRBJ1-1): DTGVSQNPRHKITKRGQNVTFRCDPISEHNRLYWYRQTLGQGPEFLTYFQNEAQLEKSRLLSDRFSAERPKGSFSTLEIQRTEQGDSAMYLCASSSSGGGESTEAFFGQGTRLTVV.

The rearrangement links TRBV15 to TRBJ2-7; 8 nucleotides align to TRBD1. The CDR3 contains 15 residues. The J segment lost 4 bases and the V segment lost 3 bases, leaving 8 bases of the junction unmatched. Germline CDR1 LNHNV, CDR2 YYDKDF (reference sequence). The DNA for the CDR3 is TGTGCCACCAGCAGCAGTGACAGGGGTTCGTACGAGCAGTACTTC. Translating it yields CATSSSDRGSYEQYF.

V and J are TRBV7-6 and TRBJ1-4, with 7 bases fitting TRBD1. Germline CDR1 and CDR2: SGHVS and FNYEAQ. Trimming cost V 2 bases and J 6 bases; bases outside gene matches: 6. There are 15 residues in the CDR3. CDR3 protein: CASSLRTGGDEKLFF. The CDR3 nucleotides read TGTGCCAGCAGCTTACGGACAGGAGGTGATGAAAAACTGTTTTTT.

The CDR3 DNA sequence: TGCGCCAGCTCCGGGCAGGGATATGGCTACACCTTC. Translating it yields CASSGQGYGYTF. The chain couples TRBV4-1 to TRBJ1-2, with a tentative D call TRBD1 (5 bases). This CDR3 is 12 amino acids long. The germline V and J ends were trimmed by 8 bases and 5 bases, with 12 bases remaining between them. Germline CDR1 MGHRA, CDR2 YSYEKL.

This clone occurred once. The genes are TRBV12-3 or TRBV12-4 and TRBJ1-5; D gene ambiguous. The CDR3 sequence is 12 residues long. V was clipped by 6 bases and J by 5 bases, with 8 bases between them. The CDR3 region is CASSQDYQPQHF. CDR3 sequence (DNA): TGTGCCAGCAGCCAGGACTATCAGCCCCAGCATTTT.

The chain combines TRBV28 with TRBJ2-4; tentative D call: TRBD1 (5 bases). V was shortened by 4 bases and J by 1 base, with 8 bases between the two germline ends. CDR3 length: 14 residues. The V gene's germline CDR1 is MDHEN and CDR2 SYDVKM. This CDR3 reads CASSSRQAKNIQYF. The CDR3 nucleotides read TGTGCCAGCAGTTCCCGACAGGCCAAAAACATTCAGTACTTC.

This sequence joins TRBV5-3 and TRBJ1-4; D is unclear. TRBV5-3 is filed as an ORF, its function uncertain. The CDR3 loop spans 15 amino acids. Trimming removed 8 bases from V and 11 bases from J, with 25 bases in between. The chain's CDR3 is CARLWIRNLSAKLFF. CDR3 DNA sequence: TGTGCCAGGCTGTGGATCAGGAACTTAAGTGCGAAACTGTTTTTT.

The V and J genes are TRBV7-2 and TRBJ2-7; D unresolved. The CDR3 has 12 residues. CDR1 SGHTA and CDR2 FQGNSA come from the germline V gene. Deletions cut 1 base from V and 7 bases from J, with 8 bases between. This chain's CDR3 is CASSLGGAEQYF. The CDR3 bases are TGTGCCAGCAGCTTAGGTGGTGCGGAGCAGTACTTC.

The chain employs TRBV28 and TRBJ2-7, with D perhaps TRBD2 (5 bases). Trimming cost V 7 bases and J 1 base, with 8 bases left between them. The CDR3 loop spans 12 amino acids. The germline CDR1 and CDR2 sequences are MDHEN and SYDVKM. The CDR3 DNA follows: TGTGCCAGCACCAGGACTTCCTACGAGCAGTACTTC. The encoded protein is CASTRTSYEQYF.